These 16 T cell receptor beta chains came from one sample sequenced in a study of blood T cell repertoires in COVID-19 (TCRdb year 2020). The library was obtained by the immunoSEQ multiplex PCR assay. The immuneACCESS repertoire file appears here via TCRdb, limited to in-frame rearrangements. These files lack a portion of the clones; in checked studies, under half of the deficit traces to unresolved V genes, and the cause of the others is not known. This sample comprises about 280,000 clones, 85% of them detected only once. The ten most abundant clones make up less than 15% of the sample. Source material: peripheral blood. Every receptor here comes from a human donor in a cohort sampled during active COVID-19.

The CDR3 region has the DNA TGTGCCAGCAGCTTGGCCGGGGGGGGACCCGAGCAGTACTTC. It encodes CASSLAGGGPEQYF. J is TRBJ2-7 and V is TRBV5-4; 8 nucleotides line up with TRBD2. V was pared by 0 bases and J by 6 bases, with 5 bases of the junction left unmatched. The CDR3 runs 14 residues. Germline CDR1 and CDR2: SGHNT and YYREEE (reference sequence).

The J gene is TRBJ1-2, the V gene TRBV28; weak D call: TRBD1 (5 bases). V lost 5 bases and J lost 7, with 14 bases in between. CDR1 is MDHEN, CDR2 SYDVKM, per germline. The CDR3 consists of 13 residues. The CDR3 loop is CASSDSSDRGYTF. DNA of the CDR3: TGTGCCAGCAGTGACAGCTCGGACCGTGGCTACACCTTC.

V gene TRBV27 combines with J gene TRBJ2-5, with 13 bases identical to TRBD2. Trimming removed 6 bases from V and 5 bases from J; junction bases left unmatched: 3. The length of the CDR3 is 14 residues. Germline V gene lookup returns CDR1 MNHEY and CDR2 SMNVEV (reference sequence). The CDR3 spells CASRLAGGGETQYF. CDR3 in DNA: TGTGCCAGCAGACTAGCGGGAGGGGGGGAGACCCAGTACTTC.

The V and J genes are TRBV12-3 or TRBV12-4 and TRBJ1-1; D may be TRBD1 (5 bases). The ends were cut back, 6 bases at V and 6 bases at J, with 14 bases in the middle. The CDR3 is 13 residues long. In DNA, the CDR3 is TGTGCCAGCAGCTACAGGATTGAATCTGAAGCTTTCTTT. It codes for CASSYRIESEAFF.

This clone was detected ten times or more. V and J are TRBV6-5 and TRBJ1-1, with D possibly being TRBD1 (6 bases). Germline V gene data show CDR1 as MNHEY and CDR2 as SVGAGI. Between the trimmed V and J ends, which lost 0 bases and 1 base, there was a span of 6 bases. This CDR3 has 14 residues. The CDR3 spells CASSYSTGNTEAFF. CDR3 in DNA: TGTGCCAGCAGTTACTCGACAGGGAACACTGAAGCTTTCTTT.

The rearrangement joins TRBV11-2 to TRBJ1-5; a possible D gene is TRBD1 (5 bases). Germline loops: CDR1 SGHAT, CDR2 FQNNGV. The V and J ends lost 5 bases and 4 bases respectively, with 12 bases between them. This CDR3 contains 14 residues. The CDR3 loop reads CASSADTQNQPQHF. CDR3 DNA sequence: TGTGCCAGCAGCGCGGACACCCAAAATCAGCCCCAGCATTTT.

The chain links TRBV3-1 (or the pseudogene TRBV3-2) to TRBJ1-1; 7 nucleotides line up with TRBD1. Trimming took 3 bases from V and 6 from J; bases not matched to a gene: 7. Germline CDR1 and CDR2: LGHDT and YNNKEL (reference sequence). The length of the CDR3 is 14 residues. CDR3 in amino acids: CASSHPTGTAEAFF. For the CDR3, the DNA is TGTGCCAGCAGCCACCCGACAGGGACTGCTGAAGCTTTCTTT.

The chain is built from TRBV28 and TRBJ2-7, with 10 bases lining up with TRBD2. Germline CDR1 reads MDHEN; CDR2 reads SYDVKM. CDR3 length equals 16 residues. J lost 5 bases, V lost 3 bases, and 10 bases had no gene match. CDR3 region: CASSFIAGGLFDEQYF. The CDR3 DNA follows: TGTGCCAGCAGTTTTATAGCGGGAGGTCTGTTCGACGAGCAGTACTTC.

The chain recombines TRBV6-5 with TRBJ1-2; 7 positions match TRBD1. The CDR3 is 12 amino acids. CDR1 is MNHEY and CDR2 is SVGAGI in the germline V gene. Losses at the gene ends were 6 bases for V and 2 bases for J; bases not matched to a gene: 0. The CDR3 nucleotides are TGTGCCAGCAGGACAGGGAACTATGGCTACACCTTC. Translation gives CASRTGNYGYTF.

As DNA, the CDR3 is TGTGCCAGCAGCGAGACAGACTCAGCGGGAGCTAATGAGCAGTTCTTC. Translating gives CASSETDSAGANEQFF. The V call is TRBV7-3, the J call TRBJ2-1, with 8 bases identical to TRBD2. The germline gives CDR1 SGHTA, CDR2 FQGTGA. The J segment lost 7 bases and the V segment lost 5 bases, leaving 13 bases of the junction unmatched. The CDR3 is made up of 16 amino acids.

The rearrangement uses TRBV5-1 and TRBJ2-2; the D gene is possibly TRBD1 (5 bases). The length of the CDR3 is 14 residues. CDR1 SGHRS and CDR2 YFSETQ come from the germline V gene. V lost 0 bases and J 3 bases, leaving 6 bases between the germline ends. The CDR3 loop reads CASSLVTDTGELFF. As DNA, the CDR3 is TGCGCCAGCAGCTTGGTGACAGACACCGGGGAGCTGTTTTTT.

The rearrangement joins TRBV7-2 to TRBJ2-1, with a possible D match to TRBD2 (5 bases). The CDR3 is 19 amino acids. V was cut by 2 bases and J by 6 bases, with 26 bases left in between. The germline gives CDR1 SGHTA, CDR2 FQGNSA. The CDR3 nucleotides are TGTGCCAGCAGCTTAACTGGGAGTCGGTTGGGGTCTCTGGGCAATGAGCAGTTCTTC. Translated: CASSLTGSRLGSLGNEQFF.

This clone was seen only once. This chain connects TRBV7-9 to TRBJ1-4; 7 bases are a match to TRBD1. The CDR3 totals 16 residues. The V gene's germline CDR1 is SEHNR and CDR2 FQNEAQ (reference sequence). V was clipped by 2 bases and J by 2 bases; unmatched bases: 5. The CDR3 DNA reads TGTGCCAGCAGCTTACTCAAGGGGGCCACTAATGAAAAACTGTTTTTT. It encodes CASSLLKGATNEKLFF.

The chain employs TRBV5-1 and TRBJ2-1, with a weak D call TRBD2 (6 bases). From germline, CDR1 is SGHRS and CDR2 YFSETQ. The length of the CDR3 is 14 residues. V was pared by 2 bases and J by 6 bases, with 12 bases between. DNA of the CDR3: TGCGCCAGCAGCTTCGGGGGAGACAGCAATGAGCAGTTCTTC. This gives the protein CASSFGGDSNEQFF.

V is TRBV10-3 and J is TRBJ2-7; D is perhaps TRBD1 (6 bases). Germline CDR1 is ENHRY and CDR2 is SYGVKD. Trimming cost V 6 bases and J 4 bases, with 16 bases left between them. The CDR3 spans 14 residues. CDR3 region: CAIRNGQRMYEQYF. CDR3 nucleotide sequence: TGTGCCATCAGAAATGGACAGCGGATGTACGAGCAGTACTTC.

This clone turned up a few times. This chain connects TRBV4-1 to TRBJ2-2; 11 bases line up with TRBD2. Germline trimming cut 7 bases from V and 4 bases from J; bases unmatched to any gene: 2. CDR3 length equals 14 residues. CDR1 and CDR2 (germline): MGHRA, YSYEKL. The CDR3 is CASKGTSGTGELFF. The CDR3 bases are TGCGCCAGCAAGGGGACTAGCGGCACCGGGGAGCTGTTTTTT.